This T cell receptor beta chain was obtained from a study of T cells in Graves' hyperthyroidism and ophthalmopathy. Researchers took RNA transcripts and amplified the TCR beta CDR3 regions from them. The study used the HTBI primer set for a first-round RT-PCR of the TCR CDR3. TCRdb independently ran MiXCR on the multiplex PCR reads; one entry per CDR3 protein. The sample has a few hundred thousand distinct CDR3 sequences; approximately 18% are singletons. The CDR3 loop spans 14 amino acids. Trimming stripped 6 bases from V and 10 bases from J, with 19 bases between. Germline V gene lookup returns CDR1 LGHDT and CDR2 YNNKEL (reference sequence).

This clonotype originated in a woman aged 45-65 years with Graves' hyperthyroidism. V gene TRBV3-1 combines with J gene TRBJ2-1; D is possibly TRBD2 (6 bases). The sequenced material came from blood. The CDR3 region has the DNA TGTGCCAGCAGAACGGGACTCGACTTGGGAGAGCAGTTCTTC. Translated: CASRTGLDLGEQFF.